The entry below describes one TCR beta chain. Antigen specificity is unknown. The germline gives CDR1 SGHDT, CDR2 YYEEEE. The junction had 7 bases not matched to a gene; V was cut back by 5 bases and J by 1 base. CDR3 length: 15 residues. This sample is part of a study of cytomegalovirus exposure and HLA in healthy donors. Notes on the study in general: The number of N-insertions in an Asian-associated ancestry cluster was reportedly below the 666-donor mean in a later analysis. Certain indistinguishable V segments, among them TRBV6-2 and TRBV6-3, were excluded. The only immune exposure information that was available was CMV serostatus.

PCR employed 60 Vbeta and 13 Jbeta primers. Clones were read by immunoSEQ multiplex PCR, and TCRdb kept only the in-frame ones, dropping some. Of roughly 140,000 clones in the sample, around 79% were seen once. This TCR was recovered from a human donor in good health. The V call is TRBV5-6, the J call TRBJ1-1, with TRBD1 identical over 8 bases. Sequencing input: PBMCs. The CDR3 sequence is CASRPRGTGNTEAFF. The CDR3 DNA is TGTGCCAGCAGGCCCAGGGGGACAGGGAACACTGAAGCTTTCTTT.